Listed here are 16 T cell receptor beta chains from one sample, sequenced in a study of T cells in localized non-small cell lung cancer. Repertoires were generated with immunoSEQ multiplex PCR, while TCRdb's copy carries only in-frame clones and drops some. The sample lists about 11,000 clones, 90% to 95% occurring once. The source material was peripheral blood, sampled before any cancer treatment. These receptors all come from a male donor older than 55 with stage III lung adenocarcinoma.

This sequence joins TRBV30 and TRBJ2-5; 9 nucleotides match TRBD2. With V trimmed by 4 bases and J by 4 bases, 13 bases remained unmatched. The CDR3 extends over 16 amino acids. Germline V gives CDR1 GTSNPN, CDR2 SVGIG (reference sequence). CDR3 DNA: TGTGCCTGGACCCTGAGGATAGCGGGAGCCCCAGAGACCCAGTACTTC. This encodes CAWTLRIAGAPETQYF.

The chain has TRBV6-1 and TRBJ2-1; D remains unclear. Germline V gene lookup returns CDR1 MNHNS and CDR2 SASEGT. CDR3 length: 14 residues. V was clipped by 1 base and J by 8 bases, with 12 bases between them. The CDR3 nucleotides are TGTGCCAGCAGTGAAGTTGGCCCCACGGATGAGCAGTTCTTC. It yields the protein CASSEVGPTDEQFF.

This clone has just a few counts. The chain employs TRBV5-1 and TRBJ2-1, with 11 bases identical to TRBD1. The germline gives CDR1 SGHRS, CDR2 YFSETQ. The CDR3 extends over 16 amino acids. With V trimmed by 1 base and J by 9 bases, 9 bases remained unmatched. DNA of the CDR3: TGCGCCAGCAGCTTGTATGGGACAGGGGGGTCGGGTGAGCAGTTCTTC. Translating gives CASSLYGTGGSGEQFF.

This clone was seen more than once but under ten times. The rearrangement links TRBV19 to TRBJ2-1; tentative D call: TRBD2 (6 bases). There are 16 residues in the CDR3. V dropped 5 bases and J dropped 4 bases, with 18 bases sitting between them. Germline-derived CDR1 and CDR2 are LNHDA and SQIVND (reference sequence). The CDR3 nucleotides read TGTGCCAGTAGTCTGGGTTGGGGACTGGATTACAATGAGCAGTTCTTC. Translation: CASSLGWGLDYNEQFF.

The V gene is TRBV6-5, the J gene TRBJ1-1; D not certain. Trimming pared 0 bases from V and 4 bases from J, leaving 9 bases between. The CDR3 covers 14 residues. From germline, CDR1 is MNHEY and CDR2 SVGAGI. This CDR3 reads CASSYSLGGTEAFF. In DNA, the CDR3 is TGTGCCAGCAGTTACTCGCTGGGAGGCACTGAAGCTTTCTTT.

This chain joins TRBV7-9 and TRBJ2-7; D gene uncertain. This CDR3 region has 12 residues. V gave up 6 bases and J gave up 3 bases, with 9 bases separating them. From germline, CDR1 is SEHNR and CDR2 FQNEAQ (reference sequence). CDR3 sequence reads: CASSSQDYEQYF. CDR3 DNA sequence: TGTGCCAGCAGTTCTCAAGACTACGAGCAGTACTTC.

This CDR3 reads CASSIGQVNTEAFF. As DNA, the CDR3 is TGTGCCAGTAGTATTGGACAGGTGAACACTGAAGCTTTCTTT. This chain connects TRBV19 to TRBJ1-1, with 7 bases that match TRBD1. This CDR3 is 14 amino acids long. The ends lost 3 bases at V and 0 bases at J; junction bases unmatched: 1. CDR1 is LNHDA and CDR2 is SQIVND in the germline V gene (reference sequence).

The chain links TRBV7-2 to TRBJ2-1, with D perhaps TRBD1 (5 bases). The length of the CDR3 is 14 residues. V was clipped by 5 bases and J by 7 bases, with 15 bases between them. Germline V gene data show CDR1 as SGHTA and CDR2 as FQGNSA. The CDR3 loop is CASSPLRVENEQFF. The DNA of the CDR3 is TGTGCCAGCAGCCCCCTCAGGGTGGAAAATGAGCAGTTCTTC.

The chain has TRBV2 and TRBJ2-3, with 8 bases fitting TRBD1. This CDR3 region has 15 residues. Germline CDR1 is SNHLY and CDR2 is FYNNEI. V trimming: 7 bases; J trimming: 1 base; junction bases outside the gene matches: 7. The CDR3 DNA reads TGTGCCAGCAATAGACAGGGGCTTCGCACAGATACGCAGTATTTT. Protein sequence: CASNRQGLRTDTQYF.

The chain carries TRBV6-5 and TRBJ2-5; TRBD2 might be the D (5 bases). The CDR3 extends over 15 amino acids. Deletions cut 6 bases from V and 5 bases from J, with 19 bases between. Germline lookup yields CDR1 MNHEY and CDR2 SVGAGI. For the CDR3, the DNA is TGTGCCAGCAGGCCGACTTGGGGAGACTCGGAGACCCAGTACTTC. This gives the protein CASRPTWGDSETQYF.

The CDR3 protein is CASSWAGTGNQPQHF. In DNA, the CDR3 is TGTGCCAGCAGTTGGGCCGGGACAGGCAATCAGCCCCAGCATTTT. The J gene is TRBJ1-5, the V gene TRBV6-6; 7 bases match TRBD1. With 4 bases clipped from V and 2 bases from J, the junction kept 5 bases outside the gene matches. The CDR3 has 15 amino acids. In germline, CDR1 is MNHNY, CDR2 SVGAGI (reference sequence).

J is TRBJ2-2 and V is TRBV7-2; 8 positions agree with TRBD2. Germline trimming cut 3 bases from V and 4 bases from J; bases unmatched to any gene: 13. The CDR3 is 18 residues long. The germline CDR1 and CDR2 sequences are SGHTA and FQGNSA. CDR3 region: CASSFASGGQFFTGELFF. The CDR3 coding sequence is TGTGCCAGCAGCTTTGCCAGCGGGGGCCAATTTTTCACCGGGGAGCTGTTTTTT. The whole variable domain, remainder taken from reference TRBV7-2 and TRBJ2-2, is GAGVSQSPSNKVTEKGKDVELRCDPISGHTALYWYRQSLGQGLEFLIYFQGNSAPDKSGLPSDRFSAERTGGSVSTLTIQRTQQEDSAVYLCASSFASGGQFFTGELFFGEGSRLTVL.

This clone showed up just a few times. V and J are TRBV19 and TRBJ1-5; TRBD1 matches 10 bases. With 1 base clipped from V and 6 bases from J, the junction kept 0 bases outside the gene matches. This CDR3 is built from 14 residues. Germline lookup yields CDR1 LNHDA and CDR2 SQIVND (reference sequence). CDR3 loop: CASSIGTGGQPQHF. The CDR3 coding sequence is TGTGCCAGTAGTATAGGGACAGGGGGTCAGCCCCAGCATTTT.

This clone was counted between two and nine times. This chain links TRBV10-3 with TRBJ1-1; tentatively, D is TRBD1 (5 bases). CDR1 and CDR2 from the germline V gene are ENHRY and SYGVKD. Trimming took off 4 bases at V and 4 bases at J, with 16 bases between the two ends. This CDR3 region has 15 residues. The CDR3 nucleotides read TGTGCCATCAGTGCTACACAGGTGGCAGGCACTGAAGCTTTCTTT. Its translation is CAISATQVAGTEAFF.

For the CDR3, the DNA is TGTGCCAGCAGTAAGGGGGGGGCAAAGCCCCAGCATTTT. As protein: CASSKGGAKPQHF. V gene TRBV6-5 combines with J gene TRBJ1-5, with a possible D match to TRBD1 (6 bases). The CDR3 consists of 13 residues. V was pared by 5 bases and J by 8 bases, with 13 bases between. Germline CDR1 reads MNHEY; CDR2 reads SVGAGI.

The chain has TRBV7-2 and TRBJ2-1; D gene uncertain. CDR1 is SGHTA, CDR2 FQGNSA, per germline. The CDR3 sequence is 13 residues long. V dropped 5 bases and J dropped 6 bases, with 11 bases sitting between them. In DNA, the CDR3 is TGTGCCAGCAGCGAGGCGGCGATCAATGAGCAGTTCTTC. Its translation is CASSEAAINEQFF. The entire variable domain, with the rest obtained from reference TRBV7-2 and TRBJ2-1, is as follows: GAGVSQSPSNKVTEKGKDVELRCDPISGHTALYWYRQSLGQGLEFLIYFQGNSAPDKSGLPSDRFSAERTGGSVSTLTIQRTQQEDSAVYLCASSEAAINEQFFGPGTRLTVL.